These T cell receptor beta chains were read from a single sample in a study of long-term antiretroviral therapy in people with HIV. The table came from immunoSEQ multiplex PCR; TCRdb's copy has only in-frame clones and leaves some out. In the table there are tens of thousands of clones, more than 80% of which are singletons. The starting material was unsorted PBMCs, obtained approximately 5.1 years after starting antiretroviral therapy. These receptors were obtained from a woman aged 40 to 55 with HIV. Both conserved end residues are part of each CDR3. A row's size may be missing; if present it is once, few, many or a size class.

.,TRBV27,TRBJ2-1,CASSLLAGTSYNEQFF
.,TRBV5-6,TRBJ1-4,CASSAIPGQEKLFF
.,TRBV10-3,TRBJ2-3,CAISEGLVAGGADTQYF
few,TRBV27,TRBJ2-2,CASSLMGLAGELFF
.,TRBV7-9,TRBJ1-1,CASSSRQAPNTEAFF
.,TRBV7-8,TRBJ1-2,CASSSGTEFGYTF
.,TRBV5-1,TRBJ1-4,CASSFQGLGGEKLFF
.,TRBV6-5,TRBJ1-2,CASSPRTPRVGGYTF
.,TRBV9,TRBJ2-3,CASSVVAGGHLTDTQYF
.,TRBV5-4,TRBJ2-1,CASSLKGVDEQFF
.,TRBV5-5,TRBJ2-6,CASSRTGVAGANVLTF
.,TRBV15,TRBJ1-3,CATPGQLNSGNTIYF
.,TRBV18,TRBJ1-2,CASSPLGGAGAPNGYTF
.,TRBV9,TRBJ1-1,CASSVVAEALEAFF
.,TRBV5-1,TRBJ2-7,CASSYTGSGYEQYF
once,TRBV5-1,TRBJ1-1,CASGQTLLGVNTEAFF
.,TRBV29-1,TRBJ2-4,CSVGTGGPTTKNIQYF
.,TRBV2,TRBJ2-7,CASRWTPASYEQYF
once,TRBV30,TRBJ1-2,CAWNSQGLSYGYTF
once,TRBV9,TRBJ2-2,CASSVVAGGIGTGELFF
.,TRBV2,TRBJ2-2,CASSESTGRTGELFF
.,TRBV25-1,TRBJ1-5,CASSEADFLQPQHF
.,TRBV6-6,TRBJ2-5,CASSYGRQETQYF
.,TRBV11-2,TRBJ1-1,CASNRGGVEAFF
once,TRBV5-4,TRBJ2-5,CASSGGLAGSGETQYF
.,TRBV7-2,TRBJ2-1,CASSFPRRVSSYNEQFF
.,TRBV5-1,TRBJ1-2,CASSMGENYGYTF
.,TRBV6-1,TRBJ1-2,CASSEHGDYGYTF
.,TRBV25-1,TRBJ1-1,CASSDGGAANTEAFF
.,TRBV7-6,TRBJ2-3,CASSWTSGMTDTQYF
.,TRBV5-6,TRBJ1-1,CASSLSWGTEAFF
.,TRBV5-4,TRBJ1-5,CASSPDRGFNQPQHF
.,TRBV5-1,TRBJ2-7,CASSAGGAGPYEQYF
.,TRBV4-1,TRBJ2-3,CASSRGREAPDTQYF
.,TRBV19,TRBJ2-2,CASSIIGTPKGGELFF
.,TRBV2,TRBJ2-2,CASSERALNTGELFF
.,TRBV5-1,TRBJ1-1,CASSRDSKNTEAFF
.,TRBV27,TRBJ1-5,CASSLQGVGNQPQHF
.,TRBV7-9,TRBJ1-5,CASSFDYSNQPQHF
.,TRBV19,TRBJ1-1,CASTGQTQNTEAFF
.,TRBV7-2,TRBJ2-3,CASSLYLQGGDTQYF
.,TRBV15,TRBJ1-4,CATSGGGSNEKLFF
.,TRBV19,TRBJ2-1,CASSLSLAGNEQFF
.,TRBV30,TRBJ1-2,CAWSPQGVYGYTF
.,TRBV6-6,TRBJ1-3,CAGTASSGNTIYF
.,TRBV11-3,TRBJ1-4,CASSKTGSTEKLFF
.,TRBV9,TRBJ2-3,CASSVDQAGIGDTQYF
.,TRBV30,TRBJ2-7,CAWKPGLQGSYEQYF